Listed here are 12 T cell receptor beta chains from one sample, sequenced in a study of T cell clonotyping in hematopoietic cell transplantation. Time point indicated: recipient sample about 28 days before transplant, after cytoreduction. Method: immunoSEQ multiplex PCR; TCRdb's copy keeps in-frame clones and lacks some. The sample holds about 5,100 clones; around 32% are singletons and the top ten take roughly a sixth. The specimen was peripheral blood mononuclear cells, collected before stem cell transplant. The origin of the receptors is a man aged 50-60 years with myelofibrosis. Some clones in this sample may be carry-over from other donors' samples.

The rearrangement links TRBV5-6 to TRBJ1-1; no clear D gene. This CDR3 comprises 11 residues. V was clipped by 5 bases and J by 6 bases, with 8 bases between them. Germline V CDR1 and CDR2: SGHDT, YYEEEE. In nucleotides, the CDR3 is TGTGCCAGCAGTCGGAGGGCTGAAGCTTTCTTT. The encoded protein is CASSRRAEAFF.

Only one count was recorded for this clone. The chain couples TRBV6-5 to TRBJ1-1, with D unresolved. V lost 8 bases and J lost 1, with 14 bases in between. The CDR3 has 14 amino acids. Germline V gives CDR1 MNHEY, CDR2 SVGAGI. The CDR3 protein is CASRRPVSNTEAFF. CDR3 nucleotide sequence: TGTGCCAGCCGCAGACCCGTTTCGAACACTGAAGCTTTCTTT.

The V gene is TRBV6-5, the J gene TRBJ2-7; perhaps TRBD1 as D (6 bases). This CDR3 spans 11 amino acids. The germline gives CDR1 MNHEY, CDR2 SVGAGI. Between the trimmed V and J ends, which lost 6 bases and 4 bases, there was a span of 7 bases. CDR3 amino acids: CASSRGYEQYF. Written as DNA, the CDR3 is TGTGCCAGCAGCAGGGGATACGAGCAGTACTTC.

This chain links TRBV4-3 with TRBJ1-2; possible D gene TRBD1, 6 bases. Trimming took 0 bases from V and 2 from J, leaving 13 bases between them. The V gene's germline CDR1 is LGHNA and CDR2 YSLEER. The CDR3 has 16 amino acids. The CDR3 loop is CASSQDAGQPNYGYTF. The CDR3 nucleotides are TGCGCCAGCAGCCAAGATGCAGGACAGCCAAACTATGGCTACACCTTC.

The chain has TRBV6-6 and TRBJ2-2, with 9 bases lining up with TRBD1. The V segment lost 3 bases and the J segment 8 bases; nucleotides outside the gene matches: 7. Germline CDR1 MNHNY, CDR2 SVGAGI (reference sequence). The CDR3 is 15 amino acids. The CDR3, as DNA: TGTGCCAGCAGTTATCCCGGACAGGGGACGGGGGAGCTGTTTTTT. Protein sequence: CASSYPGQGTGELFF.

The chain joins TRBV6-5 to TRBJ2-7; D remains ambiguous. V lost 0 bases to trimming and J lost 7 bases, with 10 bases between them. Looked up from germline, CDR1 is MNHEY and CDR2 is SVGAGI. The length of the CDR3 is 13 residues. The CDR3 nucleotides read TGTGCCAGCAGTTACTCTGGGCAGGAGGAGCAGTACTTC. Amino acid sequence: CASSYSGQEEQYF.

This clone was counted only a few times. DNA for the CDR3: TGCGCCAGCAGCCAAGGCGGGGCGGTAACAGGAATGAACACTGAAGCTTTCTTT. It codes for CASSQGGAVTGMNTEAFF. The genes are TRBV4-1 and TRBJ1-1; possibly TRBD1 for D (5 bases). The CDR3 is 18 amino acids. The V end lost 1 base, the J end lost 0 bases, and 18 bases lay between the germline ends. Germline values: CDR1 MGHRA, CDR2 YSYEKL.

This clone was observed a few times. The chain recombines TRBV30 with TRBJ2-7, with TRBD1 identical over 8 bases. The CDR3 sequence is 14 residues long. The J segment lost 2 bases and the V segment lost 2 bases, leaving 5 bases of the junction unmatched. The germline V gene has CDR1 GTSNPN and CDR2 SVGIG (reference sequence). In DNA form, the CDR3 reads TGTGCCTGGAGTCCGAGGACAGGGACCTACGAGCAGTACTTC. As protein: CAWSPRTGTYEQYF. Combining the CDR3 with reference TRBV30 and TRBJ2-7 gives the whole variable domain SQTIHQWPATLVQPVGSPLSLECTVEGTSNPNLYWYRQAAGRGLQLLFYSVGIGQISSEVPQNLSASRPQDRQFILSSKKLLLSDSGFYLCAWSPRTGTYEQYFGPGTRLTVT.

The chain links TRBV25-1 to TRBJ1-2; 8 bases are a match to TRBD1. With 6 bases clipped from V and 0 bases from J, the junction kept 0 bases outside the gene matches. The CDR3 is made up of 13 amino acids. Germline V gene data show CDR1 as MGHDK and CDR2 as SYGVNS. The CDR3 is CASRGQANYGYTF. CDR3 coding DNA: TGTGCCAGCAGGGGACAGGCTAACTATGGCTACACCTTC.

This sequence joins TRBV28 and TRBJ2-7, with 9 bases matching TRBD1. CDR3 length equals 16 residues. From germline, CDR1 is MDHEN and CDR2 SYDVKM. V was pared by 7 bases and J by 2 bases, with 12 bases of the junction left unmatched. The CDR3 here is CASTVRGDRAPYEQYF. CDR3 nucleotide sequence: TGTGCCAGCACCGTTCGGGGGGACAGGGCACCCTACGAGCAGTACTTC.

This chain links TRBV6-5 with TRBJ1-1; D perhaps matches TRBD1 (5 bases). The V end was cut by 0 bases, the J end by 7 bases, with 9 bases between. Germline V gene sequence: CDR1 MNHEY, CDR2 SVGAGI. This CDR3 comprises 13 residues. As DNA, the CDR3 is TGTGCCAGCAGTTACTCGGGGCGGAGTGAAGCTTTCTTT. It translates to CASSYSGRSEAFF.

This clone turned up a few times. The genes are TRBV30 and TRBJ2-7; a weak D match, TRBD1 (6 bases). Germline V gene data show CDR1 as GTSNPN and CDR2 as SVGIG (reference sequence). Trimming pared 4 bases from V and 8 bases from J, leaving 18 bases between. The length of the CDR3 is 13 residues. CDR3 region: CAWNPLGRDKQYF. CDR3 nucleotides: TGTGCCTGGAATCCCCTAGGCAGGGACAAGCAGTACTTC.